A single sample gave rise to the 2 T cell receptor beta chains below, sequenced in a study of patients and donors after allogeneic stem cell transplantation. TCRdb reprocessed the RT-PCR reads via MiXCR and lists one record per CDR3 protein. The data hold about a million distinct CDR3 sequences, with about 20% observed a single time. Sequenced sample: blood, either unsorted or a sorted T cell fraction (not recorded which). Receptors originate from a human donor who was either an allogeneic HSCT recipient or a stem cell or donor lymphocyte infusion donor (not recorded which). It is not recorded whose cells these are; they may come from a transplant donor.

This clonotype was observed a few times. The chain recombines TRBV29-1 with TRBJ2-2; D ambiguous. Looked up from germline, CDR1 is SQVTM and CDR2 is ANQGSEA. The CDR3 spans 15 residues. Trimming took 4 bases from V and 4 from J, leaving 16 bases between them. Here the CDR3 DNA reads TGCAGCGTTGCAAGGCAGCCTAAAGGCACCGGGGAGCTGTTTTTT. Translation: CSVARQPKGTGELFF.

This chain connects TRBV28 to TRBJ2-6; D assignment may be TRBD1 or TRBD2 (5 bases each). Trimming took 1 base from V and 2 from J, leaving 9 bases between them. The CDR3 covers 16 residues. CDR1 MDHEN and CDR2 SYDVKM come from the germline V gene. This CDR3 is CASSLFGGPGANVLTF. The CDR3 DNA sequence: TGTGCCAGCAGTTTATTTGGGGGTCCTGGGGCCAACGTCCTGACTTTC. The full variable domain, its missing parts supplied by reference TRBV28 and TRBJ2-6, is DVKVTQSSRYLVKRTGEKVFLECVQDMDHENMFWYRQDPGLGLRLIYFSYDVKMKEKGDIPEGYSVSREKKERFSLILESASTNQTSMYLCASSLFGGPGANVLTFGAGSRLTVL.